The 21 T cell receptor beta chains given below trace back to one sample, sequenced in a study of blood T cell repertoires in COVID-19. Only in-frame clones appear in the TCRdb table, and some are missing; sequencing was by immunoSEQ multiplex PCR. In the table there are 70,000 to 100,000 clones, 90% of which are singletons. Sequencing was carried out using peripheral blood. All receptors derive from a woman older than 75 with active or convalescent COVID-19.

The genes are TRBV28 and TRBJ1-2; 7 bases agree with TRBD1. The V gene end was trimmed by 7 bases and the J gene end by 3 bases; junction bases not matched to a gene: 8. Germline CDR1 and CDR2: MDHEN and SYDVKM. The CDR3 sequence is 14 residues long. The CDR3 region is CASTNGTDYYGYTF. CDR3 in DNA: TGTGCCAGCACGAACGGGACAGACTACTATGGCTACACCTTC.

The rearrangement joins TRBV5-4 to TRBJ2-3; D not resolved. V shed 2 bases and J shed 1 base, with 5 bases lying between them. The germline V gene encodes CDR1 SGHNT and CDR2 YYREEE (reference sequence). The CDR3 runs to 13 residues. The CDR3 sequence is CASSLGGTDTQYF. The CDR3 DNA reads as TGTGCCAGCAGCTTAGGAGGCACAGATACGCAGTATTTT.

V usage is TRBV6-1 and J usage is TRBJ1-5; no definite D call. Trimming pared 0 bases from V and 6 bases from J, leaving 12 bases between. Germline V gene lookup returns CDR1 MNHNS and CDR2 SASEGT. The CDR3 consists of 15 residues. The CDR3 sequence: CASSEAWWAPQPQHF. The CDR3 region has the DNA TGTGCCAGCAGTGAAGCGTGGTGGGCCCCTCAGCCCCAGCATTTT.

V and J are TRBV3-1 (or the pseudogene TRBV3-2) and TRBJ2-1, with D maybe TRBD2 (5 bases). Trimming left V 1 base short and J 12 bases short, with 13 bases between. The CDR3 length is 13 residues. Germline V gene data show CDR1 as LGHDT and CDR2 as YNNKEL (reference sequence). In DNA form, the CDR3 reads TGTGCCAGCAGCCAAGTTAGAACCCGGGGGCAGTTCTTC. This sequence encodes CASSQVRTRGQFF.

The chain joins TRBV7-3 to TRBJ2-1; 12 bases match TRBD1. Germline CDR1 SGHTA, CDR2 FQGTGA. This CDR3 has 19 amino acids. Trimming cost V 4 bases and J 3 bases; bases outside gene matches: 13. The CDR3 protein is CASSSTGTGGLRNYNEQFF. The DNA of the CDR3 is TGTGCCAGCAGCTCCACCGGGACAGGGGGCCTCCGCAACTACAATGAGCAGTTCTTC. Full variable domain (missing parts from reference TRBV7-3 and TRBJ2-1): GAGVSQTPSNKVTEKGKYVELRCDPISGHTALYWYRQSLGQGPEFLIYFQGTGAADDSGLPNDRFFAVRPEGSVSTLKIQRTERGDSAVYLCASSSTGTGGLRNYNEQFFGPGTRLTVL.

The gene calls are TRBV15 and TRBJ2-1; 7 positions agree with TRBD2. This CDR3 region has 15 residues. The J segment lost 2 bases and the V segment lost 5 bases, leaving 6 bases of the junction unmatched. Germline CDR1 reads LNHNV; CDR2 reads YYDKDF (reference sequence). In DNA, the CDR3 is TGTGCCACCAGCCGGACTAGAGGGGCCTACAATGAGCAGTTCTTC. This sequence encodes CATSRTRGAYNEQFF.

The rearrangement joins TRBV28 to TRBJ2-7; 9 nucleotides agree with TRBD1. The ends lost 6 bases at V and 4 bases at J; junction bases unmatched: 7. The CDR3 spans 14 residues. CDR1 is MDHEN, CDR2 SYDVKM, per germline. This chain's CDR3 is CASSYRGRMYEQYF. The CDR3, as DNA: TGTGCCAGCAGCTACAGGGGGCGGATGTACGAGCAGTACTTC. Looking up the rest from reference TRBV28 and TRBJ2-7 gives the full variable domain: DVKVTQSSRYLVKRTGEKVFLECVQDMDHENMFWYRQDPGLGLRLIYFSYDVKMKEKGDIPEGYSVSREKKERFSLILESASTNQTSMYLCASSYRGRMYEQYFGPGTRLTVT.

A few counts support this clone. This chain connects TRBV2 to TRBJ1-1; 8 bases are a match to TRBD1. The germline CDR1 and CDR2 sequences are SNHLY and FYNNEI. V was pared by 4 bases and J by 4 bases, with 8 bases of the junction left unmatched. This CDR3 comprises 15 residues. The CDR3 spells CASSADRGGVTEAFF. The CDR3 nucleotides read TGTGCCAGCAGTGCCGACAGGGGAGGGGTCACTGAAGCTTTCTTT.

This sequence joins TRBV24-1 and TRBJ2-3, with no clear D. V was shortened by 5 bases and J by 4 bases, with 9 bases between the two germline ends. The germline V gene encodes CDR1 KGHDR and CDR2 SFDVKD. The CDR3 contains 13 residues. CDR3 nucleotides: TGTGCCACCAGTGCCCTAGGCTCAGATACGCAGTATTTT. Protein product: CATSALGSDTQYF.

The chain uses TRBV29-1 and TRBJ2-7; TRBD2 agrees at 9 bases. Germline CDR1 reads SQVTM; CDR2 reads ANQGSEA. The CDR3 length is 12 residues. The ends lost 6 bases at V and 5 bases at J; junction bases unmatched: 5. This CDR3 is CSVLEREDEQYF. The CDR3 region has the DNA TGCAGCGTCCTCGAGCGGGAGGACGAGCAGTACTTC.

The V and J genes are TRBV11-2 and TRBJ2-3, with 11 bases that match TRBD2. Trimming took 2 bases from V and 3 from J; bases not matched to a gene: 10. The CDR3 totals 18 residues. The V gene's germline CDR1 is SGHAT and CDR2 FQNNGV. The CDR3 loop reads CASSLPLAGGGGTDTQYF. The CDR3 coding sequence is TGTGCCAGCAGCTTACCCCTAGCGGGAGGAGGAGGAACAGATACGCAGTATTTT.

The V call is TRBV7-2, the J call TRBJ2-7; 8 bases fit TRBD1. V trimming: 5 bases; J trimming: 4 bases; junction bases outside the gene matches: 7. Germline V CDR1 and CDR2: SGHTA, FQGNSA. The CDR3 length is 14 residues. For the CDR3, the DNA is TGTGCCAGCAGCCCTCCGGACAGGGATTACGAGCAGTACTTC. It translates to CASSPPDRDYEQYF.

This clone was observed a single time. CDR3 sequence: CATSDLRGGSSTDTQYF. The CDR3 nucleotides read TGTGCCACCAGTGATTTAAGGGGAGGGTCTAGCACAGATACGCAGTATTTT. The V call is TRBV24-1, the J call TRBJ2-3; 7 bases are shared with TRBD2. CDR3 length equals 17 residues. V was pared by 1 base and J by 0 bases, with 6 bases of the junction left unmatched. Germline CDR1 reads KGHDR; CDR2 reads SFDVKD.

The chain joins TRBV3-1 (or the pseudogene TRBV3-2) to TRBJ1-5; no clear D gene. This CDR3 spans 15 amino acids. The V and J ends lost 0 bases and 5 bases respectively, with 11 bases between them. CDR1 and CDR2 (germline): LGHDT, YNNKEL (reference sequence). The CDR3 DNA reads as TGTGCCAGCAGCCAAGAATCCAGAGGTGATCAGCCCCAGCATTTT. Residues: CASSQESRGDQPQHF.

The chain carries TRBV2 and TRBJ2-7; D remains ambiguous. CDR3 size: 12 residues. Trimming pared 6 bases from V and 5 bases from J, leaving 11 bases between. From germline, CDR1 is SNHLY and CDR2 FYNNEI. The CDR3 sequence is CASRSSPHEQYF. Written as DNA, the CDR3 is TGTGCCAGCAGATCTAGTCCTCACGAGCAGTACTTC.

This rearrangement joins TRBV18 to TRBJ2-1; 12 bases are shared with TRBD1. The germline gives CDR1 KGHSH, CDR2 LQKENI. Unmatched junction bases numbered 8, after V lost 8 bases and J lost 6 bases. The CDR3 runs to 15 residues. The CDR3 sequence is CASHAGQGAFNEQFF. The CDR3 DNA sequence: TGTGCCAGCCACGCGGGACAGGGGGCGTTCAATGAGCAGTTCTTC.

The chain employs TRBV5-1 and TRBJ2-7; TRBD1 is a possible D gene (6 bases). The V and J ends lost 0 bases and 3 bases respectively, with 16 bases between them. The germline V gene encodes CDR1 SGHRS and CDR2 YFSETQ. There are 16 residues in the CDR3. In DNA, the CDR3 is TGCGCCAGCAGCTTGGGTTTCCGGCAGGGGAACTACGAGCAGTACTTC. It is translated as CASSLGFRQGNYEQYF.

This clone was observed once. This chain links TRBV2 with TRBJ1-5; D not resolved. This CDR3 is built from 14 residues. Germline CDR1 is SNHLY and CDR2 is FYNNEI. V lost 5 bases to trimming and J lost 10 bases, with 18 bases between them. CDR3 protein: CASSREELSQPQHF. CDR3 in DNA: TGTGCCAGCAGTAGGGAGGAGTTGAGCCAACCCCAGCATTTT.

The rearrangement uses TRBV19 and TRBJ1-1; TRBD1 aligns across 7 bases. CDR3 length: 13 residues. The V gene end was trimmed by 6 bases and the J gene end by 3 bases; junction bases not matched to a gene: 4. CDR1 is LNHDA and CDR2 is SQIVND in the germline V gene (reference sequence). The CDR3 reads CASRPQGDTEAFF. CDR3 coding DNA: TGTGCCAGTAGACCCCAGGGGGACACTGAAGCTTTCTTT.

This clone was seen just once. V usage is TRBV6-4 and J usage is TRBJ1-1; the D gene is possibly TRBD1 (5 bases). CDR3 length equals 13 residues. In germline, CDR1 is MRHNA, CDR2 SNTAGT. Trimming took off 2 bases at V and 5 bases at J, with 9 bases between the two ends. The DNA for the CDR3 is TGTGCCAGCAGTGACAGGGGTGGAACTGAAGCTTTCTTT. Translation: CASSDRGGTEAFF.

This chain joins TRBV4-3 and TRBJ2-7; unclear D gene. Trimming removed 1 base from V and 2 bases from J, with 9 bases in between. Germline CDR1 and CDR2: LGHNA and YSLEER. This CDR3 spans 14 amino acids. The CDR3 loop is CASSQAVATYEQYF. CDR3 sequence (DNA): TGCGCCAGCAGCCAAGCGGTCGCTACCTACGAGCAGTACTTC.